This entry concerns a single T cell receptor (beta chain). Its matching antigen is unknown. This entry comes from a study of chemoradiotherapy in HPV16-positive cancers. Findings of the study overall: Better recurrence-free survival went with HPV-responsive T-cell expansion in HPV16-positive patients. Non-HPV-specific T cells did not expand in tumors during treatment, whereas candidate HPV-specific clones and E7-related motifs did.

The assay was immunoSEQ multiplex PCR, and TCRdb's table has in-frame clones only and misses some. The table shows about 20,000 clones, with approximately 90% occurring only once. Per the germline V gene, CDR1 is MNHEY and CDR2 is SVGAGI. Trimming cost V 8 bases and J 8 bases; bases outside gene matches: 6. The CDR3 spans 12 residues. The rearrangement uses TRBV6-5 and TRBJ1-2; 9 nucleotides agree with TRBD1. The sample was blood, taken from a patient who underwent chemoradiotherapy. The sequence was collected from a human donor with HPV-associated anogenital cancer. The CDR3 sequence: CASGGTGRGYTF. CDR3 sequence (DNA): TGTGCCAGCGGGGGGACAGGGAGAGGCTACACCTTC.